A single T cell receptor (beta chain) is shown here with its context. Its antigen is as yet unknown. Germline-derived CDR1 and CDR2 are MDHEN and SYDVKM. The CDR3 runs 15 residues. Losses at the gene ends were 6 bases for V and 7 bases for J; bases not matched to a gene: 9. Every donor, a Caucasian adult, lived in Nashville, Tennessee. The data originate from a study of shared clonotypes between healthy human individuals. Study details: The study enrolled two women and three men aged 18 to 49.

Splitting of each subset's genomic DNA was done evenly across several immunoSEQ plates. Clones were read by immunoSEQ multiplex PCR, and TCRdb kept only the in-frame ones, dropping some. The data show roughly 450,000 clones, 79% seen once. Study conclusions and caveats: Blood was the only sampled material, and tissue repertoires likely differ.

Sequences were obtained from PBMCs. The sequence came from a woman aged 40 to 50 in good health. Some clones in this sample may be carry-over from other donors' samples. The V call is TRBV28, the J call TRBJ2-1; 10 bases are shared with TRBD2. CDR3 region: CASSRVGTSENEQFF. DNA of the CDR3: TGTGCCAGCAGCAGAGTGGGGACTAGCGAGAATGAGCAGTTCTTC.